This T cell receptor beta chain is from a study of blood T cell repertoires in COVID-19. Overall study: Some COVID-19 samples were acute and others convalescent; all came from the United States, Italy and Spain.

Only in-frame clones appear in the TCRdb table, and some are missing; sequencing was by immunoSEQ multiplex PCR. The top ten hold about a sixth of the sample, which has over 80,000 clones, more than 70% seen once. The CDR3 is 14 amino acids. Germline assignment: CDR1 SGHAT and CDR2 FQDESV (reference sequence). The ends were cut back, 3 bases at V and 2 bases at J, with 11 bases in the middle. Sequenced sample: peripheral blood. The V and J genes are TRBV11-1 and TRBJ2-7; the D gene is possibly TRBD1 (7 bases). The clonotype originates from a woman aged 55-69 years with acute or convalescent COVID-19. As DNA, the CDR3 is TGTGCCAGCAGCTTGGAGGGACAGACCTACGAGCAGTACTTC. Encoded protein: CASSLEGQTYEQYF.